What follows are 10 T cell receptor beta chains derived from one specimen sequenced in a study of human T cells and chemical hapten exposure. Indicated time point: patch test 2, 6 weeks after DPC sensitization. Indicated treatment: therapeutic diphenylcyclopropenone sensitization with weekly scalp DPC. TCRdb analysed the RACE reads with MiXCR anew, one entry per CDR3 protein. The sample yields roughly 96,000 distinct CDR3 sequences, 7.5% to 10% seen once. Material: whole blood, obtained in connection with sensitization to the hapten diphenylcyclopropenone (DPC). The source of these receptors is a middle-aged woman with alopecia areata. Some clones in this sample may be carry-over from other donors' samples.

The chain recombines TRBV18 with TRBJ2-7; no definite D call. The CDR3 totals 15 residues. The ends were cut back, 1 base at V and 2 bases at J, with 12 bases in the middle. The germline V gene encodes CDR1 KGHSH and CDR2 LQKENI. CDR3 loop: CASSPRLVAAYEQYF. CDR3 nucleotides: TGTGCCAGCTCACCACGGTTGGTAGCCGCCTACGAGCAGTACTTC.

This clonotype came up many times. This sequence joins TRBV10-3 and TRBJ2-3, with TRBD1 matching over 10 bases. Per germline, CDR1 ENHRY and CDR2 SYGVKD. The CDR3 runs 17 residues. V dropped 2 bases and J dropped 1; count of bases not matched to a gene: 6. Here the CDR3 DNA reads TGTGCCATCAGTGAGCCCGCCGGGACAGGGGGCACAGATACGCAGTATTTT. This sequence encodes CAISEPAGTGGTDTQYF.

This clonotype was observed a few times. The chain couples TRBV7-9 to TRBJ2-3, with 13 bases identical to TRBD2. The CDR3 consists of 15 residues. With V trimmed by 3 bases and J by 3 bases, 0 bases remained unmatched. Germline V gene data show CDR1 as SEHNR and CDR2 as FQNEAQ (reference sequence). As DNA, the CDR3 is TGTGCCAGCAGCTTGACTAGCGGGAGGACAGATACGCAGTATTTT. Its protein is CASSLTSGRTDTQYF.

This clonotype was seen repeatedly, ten times or more. The chain recombines TRBV7-9 with TRBJ1-1; a weak D match, TRBD1 (5 bases). The CDR3 covers 13 residues. Looked up from germline, CDR1 is SEHNR and CDR2 is FQNEAQ (reference sequence). Trimming left V 6 bases short and J 4 bases short, with 12 bases between. The CDR3: CASRAGGGTEAFF. As DNA, the CDR3 is TGTGCCAGCAGGGCGGGCGGGGGCACTGAAGCTTTCTTT. Drawing the rest from reference TRBV7-9 and TRBJ1-1, the complete variable domain is DTGVSQNPRHKITKRGQNVTFRCDPISEHNRLYWYRQTLGQGPEFLTYFQNEAQLEKSRLLSDRFSAERPKGSFSTLEIQRTEQGDSAMYLCASRAGGGTEAFFGQGTRLTVV.

This clonotype has ten or more counts. The gene calls are TRBV7-9 and TRBJ1-2; 7 bases fit TRBD1. Germline V gene data show CDR1 as SEHNR and CDR2 as FQNEAQ (reference sequence). This CDR3 comprises 13 residues. Trimming took 5 bases from V and 2 from J; bases not matched to a gene: 2. CDR3 sequence reads: CASSRDSNYGYTF. For the CDR3, the DNA is TGTGCCAGCAGCCGGGACAGCAACTATGGCTACACCTTC. The full variable domain, in which reference TRBV7-9 and TRBJ1-2 provide the parts outside the CDR3, is DTGVSQNPRHKITKRGQNVTFRCDPISEHNRLYWYRQTLGQGPEFLTYFQNEAQLEKSRLLSDRFSAERPKGSFSTLEIQRTEQGDSAMYLCASSRDSNYGYTFGSGTRLTVV.

This clonotype was counted a few times. The chain joins TRBV7-3 to TRBJ2-1; D call uncertain. Per the germline V gene, CDR1 is SGHTA and CDR2 is FQGTGA. The V end lost 3 bases, the J end lost 7 bases, and 10 bases lay between the germline ends. CDR3 size: 13 residues. The CDR3 DNA reads as TGTGCCAGCAGCTTGGGTCTGGGGAATGAGCAGTTCTTC. This sequence encodes CASSLGLGNEQFF.

The chain employs TRBV19 and TRBJ2-1; no definite D call. V lost 3 bases and J lost 0, with 15 bases in between. The CDR3 runs 17 residues. The germline CDR1 and CDR2 sequences are LNHDA and SQIVND (reference sequence). This chain's CDR3 is CASSILLARSSYNEQFF. The CDR3 nucleotides read TGTGCCAGTAGTATCCTCTTAGCCCGGTCCTCCTACAATGAGCAGTTCTTC.

The chain combines TRBV3-1 with TRBJ2-5; 12 positions agree with TRBD2. Losses at the gene ends were 1 base for V and 2 bases for J; bases not matched to a gene: 5. The germline CDR1 and CDR2 sequences are LGHDT and YNNKEL (reference sequence). The CDR3 is 17 residues long. The chain's CDR3 is CASSQGSGTSGQETQYF. The CDR3 DNA sequence: TGTGCCAGCAGCCAAGGTTCCGGGACTAGCGGGCAAGAGACCCAGTACTTC.

This chain links TRBV19 with TRBJ1-5, with TRBD1 as a possible D gene (5 bases). CDR1 and CDR2 from the germline V gene are LNHDA and SQIVND (reference sequence). Trimming stripped 3 bases from V and 4 bases from J, with 13 bases between. CDR3 length equals 15 residues. In nucleotides, the CDR3 is TGTGCCAGTAGTATTGGGGGGACGGATAATCAGCCCCAGCATTTT. Residues: CASSIGGTDNQPQHF.

This clonotype was recorded at least ten times. The chain joins TRBV28 to TRBJ2-1; 10 nucleotides match TRBD2. Germline CDR1 MDHEN, CDR2 SYDVKM. With V trimmed by 5 bases and J by 7 bases, 11 bases remained unmatched. This CDR3 is built from 16 residues. CDR3 in DNA: TGTGCCAGCAGTCCACACTCAGCGGGAGGGAGGAATGAGCAGTTCTTC. Protein sequence: CASSPHSAGGRNEQFF.